One T cell receptor (beta chain) is described in this entry. The target antigen is unknown. Use of 60 Vbeta and 13 Jbeta primers characterized the PCR. Assay used: immunoSEQ multiplex PCR; TCRdb lists only in-frame clones, some missing. The sample lists about 120,000 clones; almost 85% were seen once. V lost 3 bases, J lost 2 bases, and 3 bases stayed unmatched. CDR1 is MRHNA and CDR2 is SNTAGT in the germline V gene. The CDR3 spans 15 residues. The source of the sample is a study of cytomegalovirus exposure and HLA in healthy donors. Study in general: Some 85 million unique TCRs from HLA-typed donors were held in an early data release. In terms of ancestry, the Caucasian-associated cluster contained roughly 80% of the roughly 400 genotyped donors. General study results and limits: Rare sequences made up most TCRs, while some public TCRs were found in many donors. According to the study, roughly 160 TCR beta chains were cytomegalovirus-associated.

The TCR sequence derives from a woman aged 18-30 years in good health and CMV-seronegative. The sample was PBMCs. V usage is TRBV6-4 and J usage is TRBJ2-3, with 9 nucleotides matching TRBD2. The CDR3 loop reads CASSEASGNTDTQYF. The CDR3, as DNA: TGTGCCAGCAGTGAGGCTAGCGGGAACACAGATACGCAGTATTTT.